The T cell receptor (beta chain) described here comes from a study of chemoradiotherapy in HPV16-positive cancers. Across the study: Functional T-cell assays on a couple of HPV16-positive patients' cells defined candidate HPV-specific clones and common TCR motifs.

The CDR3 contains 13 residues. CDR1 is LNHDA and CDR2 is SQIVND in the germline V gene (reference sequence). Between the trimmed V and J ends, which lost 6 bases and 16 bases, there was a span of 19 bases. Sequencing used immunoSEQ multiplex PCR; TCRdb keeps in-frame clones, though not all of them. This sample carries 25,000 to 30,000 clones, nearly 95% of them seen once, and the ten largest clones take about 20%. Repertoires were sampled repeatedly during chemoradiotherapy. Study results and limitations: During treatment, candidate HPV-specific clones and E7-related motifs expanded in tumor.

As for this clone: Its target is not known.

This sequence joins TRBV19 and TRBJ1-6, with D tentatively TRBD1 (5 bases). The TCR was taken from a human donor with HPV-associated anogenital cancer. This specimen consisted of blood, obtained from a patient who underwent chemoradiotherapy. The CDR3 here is CASRRLTAGPLHF. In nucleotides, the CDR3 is TGTGCCAGTAGACGATTAACAGCGGGGCCTCTCCACTTT. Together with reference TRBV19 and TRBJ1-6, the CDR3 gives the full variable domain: DGGITQSPKYLFRKEGQNVTLSCEQNLNHDAMYWYRQDPGQGLRLIYYSQIVNDFQKGDIAEGYSVSREKKESFPLTVTSAQKNPTAFYLCASRRLTAGPLHFGNGTRLTVT.